The T cell receptor (beta chain) described here comes from a study of T cells in Graves' hyperthyroidism and ophthalmopathy (dated 2019 in TCRdb). Regarding the complete study: Peripheral blood was collected at initial diagnosis, before any treatment. To identify distinguishing TCR V-J signatures, a discovery cohort of about 100 patients was used, comprising 40 to 45 with Graves' ophthalmopathy and about 59 with stable Graves' hyperthyroidism. An independent validation cohort of under 20 hyperthyroidism patients and about 16 patients who later progressed to ophthalmopathy tested prospective prediction of ophthalmopathy. The approximately 95 discovery patients were divided at random into training and test sets in a 7:3 ratio. Thyroid tissue and blood T-cell repertoires from more than five Graves' hyperthyroidism patients were also compared in the study. Following sampling, methimazole starting at 30 mg daily was given to hyperthyroidism patients, and high-dose intravenous methylprednisolone was given to ophthalmopathy patients. The paper describes TCR Vbeta CDR3 sequencing of 135 peripheral blood samples, made up of 43 ophthalmopathy patients, around 78 hyperthyroidism patients and 17 progressor patients. The research as a whole found: In cross-validation, a model built on a 13 V-J signature told ophthalmopathy apart from stable hyperthyroidism with 85% to 90% sensitivity and roughly 82% specificity, and in testing the same model reached 80%/75%. Blood samples also contained most of the expanded thyroid clonotypes (frequency above 0.001), which suggests that blood repertoires may reflect thyroid immune responses. In validation, progression to ophthalmopathy was predicted by the model with 55% to 71% sensitivity and 72.22% specificity, a median of approximately 6.5 months before onset. No statistical method was used to set the sample size in advance, and investigators knew the group allocation.

V lost 7 bases and J lost 8 bases, and the count of bases not matched to a germline gene is 16. The germline V gene specifies SNHLY as CDR1 and FYNNEI as CDR2. The CDR3 contains 16 residues, cysteine and phenylalanine counted. Only the CDR3 portion is preserved as DNA: 48 bases, with reading frame beginning at the first base. There are many counts of this clonotype. It has no known antigen specificity. Base qualities are not recorded, but no much larger clone differs from it by a single base. Stable Graves' hyperthyroidism was defined as no progression to ophthalmopathy during 18 months of follow-up. Hyperthyroidism patients were aged 18 to 65 years and newly diagnosed, with disease duration of less than 2 months. Patients with uncontrolled infections, other autoimmune diseases, pregnancy or lactation were excluded. Clinical symptoms, serum thyroxine and TRAb, thyroid ultrasound, and orbital computed tomography formed the basis for the diagnoses. PBMCs were isolated from more than 8 ml of fresh peripheral blood by Ficoll-Paque density gradient centrifugation. Trizol reagent was used to extract total RNA, and RNA quality was then checked on an Agilent 2100 Bioanalyzer.

The TCR beta CDR3 regions were amplified from RNA transcripts. The TCR CDR3 was subjected to a first round of RT-PCR using the HTBI primer set and the Qiagen OneStep RT-PCR kit. A second multiplex PCR round built the libraries, followed by size selection and purification. Sequencing of the libraries was done on an Illumina HiSeq2000 using paired-end 100 bp reads. As for how the authors treated the data: SOAPnuke was used to process the raw data, throwing out any read that contained adapters or uncalled bases, had a mean Phred below 15, or lacked an exact constant-primer or identifier match. COPE v1.2.5 was used to merge high-quality paired reads, and clonotypes were defined as unique nucleotide sequences. MiTCR v1.1 was used to align clonotypes to the IMGT TRBV, TRBD and TRBJ reference segments. The analysis included only V-J combinations with a frequency above 0.0001, which together covered roughly 99% of the repertoires. The TCS score was defined as the ratio of F50 (clonal expansion) to E x V (chaos), calculated using BLOSUM62-based TCRdist between CDR3 peptides within each V-J. Welch's t-statistics and random forest reduced approximately 520 V-J features to 10 to 15, which were used in a naive Bayes classifier (R e1071). The public reads were reanalyzed by TCRdb: fastp trimming at Q25, MiXCR alignment, in-frame beta chains only. Rows with a matching CDR3 protein are joined into one entry that keeps the most common DNA and genes. The V and J calls follow TCRdb's processing rather than the paper's. Here the sample has some 620,000 distinct CDR3 sequences; about 16% occur a single time. The ten largest account for 3.5% to 4% of the sample.

The specimen sequenced was blood. The chain is made from TRBV2 and TRBJ2-4; 8 bases in the junction line up with TRBD2. The receptor was derived from a woman aged 25 to 45 with Graves' hyperthyroidism. The CDR3 protein sequence reads: CASKKDRRTSFDIQYF. The sequenced DNA is TGTGCCAGCAAGAAGGACCGAAGGACTAGCTTTGACATTCAGTACTTC.